This T cell receptor beta chain was sequenced for a study of cytomegalovirus exposure and HLA in healthy donors. The germline gives CDR1 LNHDA, CDR2 SQIVND (reference sequence). J lost 6 bases, V lost 2 bases, and 6 bases had no gene match. CDR3 length: 15 residues. With 60 Vbeta and 13 Jbeta primers, the PCR was carried out. Original data processing: Later reanalysis found 60 million to 90 million unique TCR beta chains, around 10 million of them shared. The table came from immunoSEQ multiplex PCR; TCRdb's copy has only in-frame clones and leaves some out. Clone size and the V and J calls come from that table; the DNA yielded D and trimming. The data show 150,000 to 200,000 clones, about three quarters seen once.

The sample was PBMCs. The genes are TRBV19 and TRBJ1-5; TRBD1 aligns across 8 bases. This sequence originates from a woman aged 40 to 50 in good health and CMV-seropositive. CDR3: CASSIRQGASQPQHF. CDR3 coding DNA: TGTGCCAGTAGTATACGGCAGGGGGCCTCTCAGCCCCAGCATTTT.